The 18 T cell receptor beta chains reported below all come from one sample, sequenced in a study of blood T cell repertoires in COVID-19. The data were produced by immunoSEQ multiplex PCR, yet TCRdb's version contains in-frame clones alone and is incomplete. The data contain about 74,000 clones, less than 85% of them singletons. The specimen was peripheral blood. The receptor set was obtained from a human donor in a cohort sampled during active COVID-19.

For the CDR3, the DNA is TGCAGTGCCACAGACAGTACGGTTTTCTTT. The encoded protein is CSATDSTVFF. The J gene is TRBJ1-1, the V gene TRBV20-1; weak D call: TRBD1 (5 bases). The CDR3 has 10 residues. From germline, CDR1 is DFQATT and CDR2 SNEGSKA (reference sequence). Trimming left V 6 bases short and J 13 bases short, with 15 bases between.

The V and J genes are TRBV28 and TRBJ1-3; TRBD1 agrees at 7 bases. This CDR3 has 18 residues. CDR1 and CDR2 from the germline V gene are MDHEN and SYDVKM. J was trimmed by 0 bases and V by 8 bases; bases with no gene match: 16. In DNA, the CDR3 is TGTGCCAGCCTTAGACACAGGGGAGGAAGGGTCTCTGGAAACACCATATATTTT. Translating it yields CASLRHRGGRVSGNTIYF. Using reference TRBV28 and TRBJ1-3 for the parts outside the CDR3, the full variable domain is DVKVTQSSRYLVKRTGEKVFLECVQDMDHENMFWYRQDPGLGLRLIYFSYDVKMKEKGDIPEGYSVSREKKERFSLILESASTNQTSMYLCASLRHRGGRVSGNTIYFGEGSWLTVV.

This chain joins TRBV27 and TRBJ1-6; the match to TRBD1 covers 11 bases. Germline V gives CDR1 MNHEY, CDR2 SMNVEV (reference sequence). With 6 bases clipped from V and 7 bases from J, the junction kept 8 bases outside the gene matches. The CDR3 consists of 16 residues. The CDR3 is CASRPPGTGGNSPLHF. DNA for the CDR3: TGTGCCAGCAGGCCCCCGGGGACAGGGGGAAATTCACCCCTCCACTTT.

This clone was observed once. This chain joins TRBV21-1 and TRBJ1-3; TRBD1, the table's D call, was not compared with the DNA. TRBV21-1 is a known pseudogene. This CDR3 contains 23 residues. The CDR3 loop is CASSNGTSTGQRVIPQWGNTIYF. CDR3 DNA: TGTGCCAGCAGCAATGGAACCAGCACGGGACAAAGGGTAATTCCACAATGGGGAAACACCATATATTTT.

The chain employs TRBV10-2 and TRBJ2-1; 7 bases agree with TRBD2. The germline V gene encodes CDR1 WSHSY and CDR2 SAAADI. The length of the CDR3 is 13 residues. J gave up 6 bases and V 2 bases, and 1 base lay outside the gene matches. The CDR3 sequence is CASSEGRGNEQFF. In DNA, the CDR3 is TGCGCCAGCAGTGAGGGGAGGGGCAATGAGCAGTTCTTC.

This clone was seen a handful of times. This CDR3 is CASSEGTGGPYEQYF. As DNA, the CDR3 is TGCGCCAGCAGCGAGGGGACAGGGGGACCGTACGAGCAGTACTTC. This chain uses TRBV5-1 with TRBJ2-7; 11 nucleotides agree with TRBD1. The V gene end was trimmed by 4 bases and the J gene end by 4 bases; junction bases not matched to a gene: 7. CDR3 length: 15 amino acids. The germline CDR1 and CDR2 sequences are SGHRS and YFSETQ.

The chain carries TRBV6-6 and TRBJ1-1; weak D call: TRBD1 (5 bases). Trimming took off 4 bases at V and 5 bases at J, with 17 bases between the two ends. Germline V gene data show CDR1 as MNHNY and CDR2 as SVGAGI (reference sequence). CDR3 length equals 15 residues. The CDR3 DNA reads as TGTGCCAGCAGTTTTAAAGACGGACGGGGGACTGAAGCTTTCTTT. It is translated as CASSFKDGRGTEAFF.

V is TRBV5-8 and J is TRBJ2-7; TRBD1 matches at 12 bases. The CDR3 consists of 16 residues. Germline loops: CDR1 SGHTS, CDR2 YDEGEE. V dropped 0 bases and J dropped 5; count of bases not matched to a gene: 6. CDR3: CASSLELGTGGHEQYF. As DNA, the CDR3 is TGTGCCAGCAGCTTGGAATTAGGGACAGGGGGCCACGAGCAGTACTTC.

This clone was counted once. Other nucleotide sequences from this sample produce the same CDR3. In DNA, the CDR3 is TGCGCCAGCAGCCAGGACGGACAGGGGAACCAGCCCCAGCATTTT. Protein sequence: CASSQDGQGNQPQHF. The V gene is TRBV4-1, the J gene TRBJ1-5; 9 bases match TRBD1. Germline CDR1 and CDR2: MGHRA and YSYEKL. V shed 3 bases and J 7 bases; nucleotides not matched to a gene: 7. CDR3 length: 15 residues.

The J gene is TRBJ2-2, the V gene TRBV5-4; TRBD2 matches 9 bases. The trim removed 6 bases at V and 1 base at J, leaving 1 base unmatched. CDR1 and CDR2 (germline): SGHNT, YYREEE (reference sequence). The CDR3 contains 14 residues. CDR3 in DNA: TGTGCCAGCAAGACTAGCGGGAACACCGGGGAGCTGTTTTTT. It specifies CASKTSGNTGELFF.

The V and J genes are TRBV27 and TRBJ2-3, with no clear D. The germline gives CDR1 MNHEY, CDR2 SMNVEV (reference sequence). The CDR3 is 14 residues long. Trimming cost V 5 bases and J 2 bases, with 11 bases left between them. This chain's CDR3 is CASSPHPPTDTQYF. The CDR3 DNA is TGTGCCAGCAGTCCCCATCCCCCCACAGATACGCAGTATTTT.

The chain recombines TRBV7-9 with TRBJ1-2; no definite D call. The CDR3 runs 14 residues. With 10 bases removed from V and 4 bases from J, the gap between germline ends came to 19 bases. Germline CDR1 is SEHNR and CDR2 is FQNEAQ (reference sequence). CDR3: CATTNPRAGYGYTF. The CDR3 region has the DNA TGTGCCACCACGAACCCAAGGGCGGGCTATGGCTACACCTTC.

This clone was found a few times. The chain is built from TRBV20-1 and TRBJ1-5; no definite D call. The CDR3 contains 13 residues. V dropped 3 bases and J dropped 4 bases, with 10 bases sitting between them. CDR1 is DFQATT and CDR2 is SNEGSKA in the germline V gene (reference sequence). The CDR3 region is CSASMGDNQPQHF. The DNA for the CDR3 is TGCAGTGCTAGTATGGGAGATAATCAGCCCCAGCATTTT.

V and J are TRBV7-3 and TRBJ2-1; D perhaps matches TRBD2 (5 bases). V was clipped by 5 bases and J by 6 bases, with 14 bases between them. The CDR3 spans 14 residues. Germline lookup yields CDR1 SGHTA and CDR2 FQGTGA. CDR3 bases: TGTGCCAGCAGCCCCCACCCGGGGTCCAATGAGCAGTTCTTC. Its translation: CASSPHPGSNEQFF.

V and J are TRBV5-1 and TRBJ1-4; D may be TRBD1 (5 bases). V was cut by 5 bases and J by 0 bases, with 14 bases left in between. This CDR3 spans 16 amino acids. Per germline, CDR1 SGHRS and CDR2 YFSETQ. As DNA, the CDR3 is TGCGCCAGCAGACCCGGGGGGTCCGCAACTAATGAAAAACTGTTTTTT. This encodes CASRPGGSATNEKLFF.

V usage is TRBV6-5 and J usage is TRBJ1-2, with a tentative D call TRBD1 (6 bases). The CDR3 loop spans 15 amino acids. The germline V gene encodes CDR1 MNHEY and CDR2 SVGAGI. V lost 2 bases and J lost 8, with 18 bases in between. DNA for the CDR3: TGTGCCAGCAGTTACGGGGGCGGGCAGGGCAAGGGCTACACCTTC. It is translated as CASSYGGGQGKGYTF.

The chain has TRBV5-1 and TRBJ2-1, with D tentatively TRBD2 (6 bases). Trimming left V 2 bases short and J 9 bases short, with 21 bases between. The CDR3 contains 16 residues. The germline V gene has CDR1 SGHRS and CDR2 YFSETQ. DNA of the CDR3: TGCGCCAGCAGCTTTCTTCCGGGACGGAGGGGTGGTGAGCAGTTCTTC. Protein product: CASSFLPGRRGGEQFF. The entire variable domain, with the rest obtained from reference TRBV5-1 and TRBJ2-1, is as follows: KAGVTQTPRYLIKTRGQQVTLSCSPISGHRSVSWYQQTPGQGLQFLFEYFSETQRNKGNFPGRFSGRQFSNSRSEMNVSTLELGDSALYLCASSFLPGRRGGEQFFGPGTRLTVL.

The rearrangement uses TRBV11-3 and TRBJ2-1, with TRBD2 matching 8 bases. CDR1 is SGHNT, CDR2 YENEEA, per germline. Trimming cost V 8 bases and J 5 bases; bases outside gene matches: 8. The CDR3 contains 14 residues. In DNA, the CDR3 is TGTGCCAGCCGCGCCGGGGGGGGGCACAATGAGCAGTTCTTC. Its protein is CASRAGGGHNEQFF.